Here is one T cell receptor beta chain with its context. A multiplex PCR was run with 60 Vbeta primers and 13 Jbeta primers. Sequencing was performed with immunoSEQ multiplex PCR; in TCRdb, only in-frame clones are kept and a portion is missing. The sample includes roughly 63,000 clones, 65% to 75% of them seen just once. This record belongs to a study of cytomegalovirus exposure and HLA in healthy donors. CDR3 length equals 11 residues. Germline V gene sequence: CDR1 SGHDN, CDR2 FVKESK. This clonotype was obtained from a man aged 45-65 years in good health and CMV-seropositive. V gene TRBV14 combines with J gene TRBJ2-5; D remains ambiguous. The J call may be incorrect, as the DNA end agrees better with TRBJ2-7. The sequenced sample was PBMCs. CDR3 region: CASSQAYEQYF. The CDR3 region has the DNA TGTGCCAGCAGCCAAGCTTACGAGCAGTACTTC.